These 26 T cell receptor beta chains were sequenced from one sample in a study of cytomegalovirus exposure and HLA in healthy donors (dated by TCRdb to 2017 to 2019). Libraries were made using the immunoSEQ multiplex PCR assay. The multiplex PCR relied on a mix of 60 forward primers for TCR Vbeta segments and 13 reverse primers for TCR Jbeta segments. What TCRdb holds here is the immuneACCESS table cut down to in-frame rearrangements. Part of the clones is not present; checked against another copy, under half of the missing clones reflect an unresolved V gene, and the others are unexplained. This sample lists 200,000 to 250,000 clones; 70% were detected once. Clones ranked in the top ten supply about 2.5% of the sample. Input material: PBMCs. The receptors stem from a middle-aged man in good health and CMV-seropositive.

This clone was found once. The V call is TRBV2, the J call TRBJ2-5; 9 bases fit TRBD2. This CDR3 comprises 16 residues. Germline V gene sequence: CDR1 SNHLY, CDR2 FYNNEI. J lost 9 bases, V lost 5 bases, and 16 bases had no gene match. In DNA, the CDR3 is TGTGCCAGCAGTCCGAGAGCGGGGGGCGGGGACCTCGCCCAGTACTTC. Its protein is CASSPRAGGGDLAQYF.

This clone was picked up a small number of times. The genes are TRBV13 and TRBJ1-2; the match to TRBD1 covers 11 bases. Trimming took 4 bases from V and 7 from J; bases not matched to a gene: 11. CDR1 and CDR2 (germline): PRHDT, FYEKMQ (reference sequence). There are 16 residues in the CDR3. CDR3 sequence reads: CASSSGGTGGLSGYTF. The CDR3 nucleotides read TGTGCCAGCAGCTCAGGCGGGACAGGGGGTTTAAGTGGCTACACCTTC.

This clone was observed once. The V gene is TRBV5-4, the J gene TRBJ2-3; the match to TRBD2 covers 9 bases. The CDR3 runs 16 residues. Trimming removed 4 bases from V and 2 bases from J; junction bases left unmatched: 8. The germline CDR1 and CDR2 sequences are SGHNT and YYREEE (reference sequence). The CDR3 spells CASSGHGGGATDTQYF. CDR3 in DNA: TGTGCCAGCAGCGGGCACGGCGGGGGGGCCACAGATACGCAGTATTTT.

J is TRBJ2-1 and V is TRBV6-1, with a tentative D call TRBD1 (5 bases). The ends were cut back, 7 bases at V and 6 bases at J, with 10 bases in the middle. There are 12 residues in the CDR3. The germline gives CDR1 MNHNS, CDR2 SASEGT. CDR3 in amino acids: CASIDRFNEQFF. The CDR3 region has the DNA TGTGCCAGCATCGACAGATTCAATGAGCAGTTCTTC.

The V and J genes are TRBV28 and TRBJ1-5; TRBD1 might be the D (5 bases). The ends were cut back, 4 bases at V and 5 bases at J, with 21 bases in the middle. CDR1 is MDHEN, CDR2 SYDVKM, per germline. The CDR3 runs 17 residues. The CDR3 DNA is TGTGCCAGCAGTTCCCCCCGGGGGAGGCAGGATCATCAGCCCCAGCATTTT. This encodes CASSSPRGRQDHQPQHF.

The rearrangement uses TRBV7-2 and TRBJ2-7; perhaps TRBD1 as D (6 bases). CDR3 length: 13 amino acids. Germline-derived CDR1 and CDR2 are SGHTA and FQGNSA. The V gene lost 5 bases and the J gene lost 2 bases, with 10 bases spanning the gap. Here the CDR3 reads CASSLGQPYEQYF. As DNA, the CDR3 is TGTGCCAGCAGCCTCGGACAGCCCTACGAGCAGTACTTC.

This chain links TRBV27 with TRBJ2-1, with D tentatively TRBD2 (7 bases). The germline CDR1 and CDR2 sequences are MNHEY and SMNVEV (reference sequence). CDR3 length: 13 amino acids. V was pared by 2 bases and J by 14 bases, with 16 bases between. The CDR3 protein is CASSLGRGGGKFF. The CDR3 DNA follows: TGTGCCAGCAGTTTAGGCCGAGGGGGGGGAAAGTTCTTC.

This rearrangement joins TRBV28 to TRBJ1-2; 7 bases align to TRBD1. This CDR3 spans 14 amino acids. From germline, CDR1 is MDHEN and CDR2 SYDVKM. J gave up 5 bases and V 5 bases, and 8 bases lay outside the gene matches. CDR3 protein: CASSNTGVGYGYTF. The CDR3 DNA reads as TGTGCCAGCAGTAATACAGGGGTGGGATATGGCTACACCTTC.

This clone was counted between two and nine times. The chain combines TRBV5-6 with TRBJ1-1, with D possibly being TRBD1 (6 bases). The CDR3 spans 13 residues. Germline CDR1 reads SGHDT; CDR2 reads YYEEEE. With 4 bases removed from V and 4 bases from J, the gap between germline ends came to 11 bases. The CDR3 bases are TGTGCCAGCAGCCGGGGGGCGAGCACTGAAGCTTTCTTT. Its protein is CASSRGASTEAFF. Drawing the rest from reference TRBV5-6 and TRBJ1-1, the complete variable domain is DAGVTQSPTHLIKTRGQQVTLRCSPKSGHDTVSWYQQALGQGPQFIFQYYEEEERQRGNFPDRFSGHQFPNYSSELNVNALLLGDSALYLCASSRGASTEAFFGQGTRLTVV.

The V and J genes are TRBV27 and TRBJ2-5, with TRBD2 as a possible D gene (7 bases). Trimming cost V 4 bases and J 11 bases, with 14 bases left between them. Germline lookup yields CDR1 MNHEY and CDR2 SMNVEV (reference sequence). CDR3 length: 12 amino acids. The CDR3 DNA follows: TGTGCCAGCAGTTCCTCGGCGGGGGCGCAGTACTTC. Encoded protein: CASSSSAGAQYF.

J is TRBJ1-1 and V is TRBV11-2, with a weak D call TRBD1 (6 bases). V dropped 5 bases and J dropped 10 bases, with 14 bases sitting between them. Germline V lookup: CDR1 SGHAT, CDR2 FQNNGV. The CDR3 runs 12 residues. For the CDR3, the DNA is TGTGCCAGCAGCCAGGGGACAATCGGAGCTTTCTTT. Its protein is CASSQGTIGAFF.

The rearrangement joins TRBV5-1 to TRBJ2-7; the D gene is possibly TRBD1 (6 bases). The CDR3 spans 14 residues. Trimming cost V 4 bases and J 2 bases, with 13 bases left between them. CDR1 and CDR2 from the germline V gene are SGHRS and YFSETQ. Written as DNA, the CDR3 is TGCGCCAGCAGCCCTCAAGGACAGACCTACGAGCAGTACTTC. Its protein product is CASSPQGQTYEQYF. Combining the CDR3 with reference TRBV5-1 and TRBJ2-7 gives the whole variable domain KAGVTQTPRYLIKTRGQQVTLSCSPISGHRSVSWYQQTPGQGLQFLFEYFSETQRNKGNFPGRFSGRQFSNSRSEMNVSTLELGDSALYLCASSPQGQTYEQYFGPGTRLTVT.

The CDR3 reads CASSDGVRGLHEQYF. For the CDR3, the DNA is TGTGCCAGCAGTGATGGGGTCAGGGGTCTACACGAGCAGTACTTC. The J gene is TRBJ2-7, the V gene TRBV6-1, with D perhaps matching TRBD1 (6 bases). With 3 bases removed from V and 5 bases from J, the gap between germline ends came to 17 bases. CDR3 size: 15 residues. Germline-derived CDR1 and CDR2 are MNHNS and SASEGT.

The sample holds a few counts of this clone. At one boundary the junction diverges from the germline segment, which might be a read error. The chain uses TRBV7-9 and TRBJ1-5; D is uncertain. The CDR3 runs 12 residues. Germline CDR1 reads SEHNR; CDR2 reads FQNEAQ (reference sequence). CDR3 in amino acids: CSSSRDNQPQHF. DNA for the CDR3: TGTTCCAGCAGCCGCGATAATCAGCCCCAGCATTTT.

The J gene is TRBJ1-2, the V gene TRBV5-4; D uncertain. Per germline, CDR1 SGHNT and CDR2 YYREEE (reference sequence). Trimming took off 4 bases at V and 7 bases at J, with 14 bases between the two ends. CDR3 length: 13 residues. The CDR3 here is CASSTGREGGYTF. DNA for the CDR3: TGTGCCAGCAGCACCGGACGAGAGGGTGGCTACACCTTC. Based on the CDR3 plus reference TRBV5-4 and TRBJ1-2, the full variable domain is ETGVTQSPTHLIKTRGQQVTLRCSSQSGHNTVSWYQQALGQGPQFIFQYYREEENGRGNFPPRFSGLQFPNYSSELNVNALELDDSALYLCASSTGREGGYTFGSGTRLTVV.

CDR3 residues: CASAWAGGSGNTIYF. CDR3 coding DNA: TGTGCCAGCGCCTGGGCAGGTGGTTCCGGAAACACCATATATTTT. The V gene is TRBV7-2, the J gene TRBJ1-3; D not certain. Trimming pared 8 bases from V and 4 bases from J, leaving 18 bases between. The CDR3 contains 15 residues. The germline V gene has CDR1 SGHTA and CDR2 FQGNSA.

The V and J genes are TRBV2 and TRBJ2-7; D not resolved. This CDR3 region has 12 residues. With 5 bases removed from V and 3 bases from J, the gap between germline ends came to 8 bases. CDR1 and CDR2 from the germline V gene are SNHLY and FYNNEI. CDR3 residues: CASSLQLYEQYF. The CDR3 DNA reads TGTGCCAGCAGTTTACAGCTCTACGAGCAGTACTTC.

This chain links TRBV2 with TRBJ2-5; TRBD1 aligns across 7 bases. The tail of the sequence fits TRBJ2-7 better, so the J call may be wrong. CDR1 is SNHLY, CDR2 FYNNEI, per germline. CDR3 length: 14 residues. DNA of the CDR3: TGTGCCAGCAGGGGCGACAGGGTACCCTACGAGCAGTACTTC. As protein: CASRGDRVPYEQYF.

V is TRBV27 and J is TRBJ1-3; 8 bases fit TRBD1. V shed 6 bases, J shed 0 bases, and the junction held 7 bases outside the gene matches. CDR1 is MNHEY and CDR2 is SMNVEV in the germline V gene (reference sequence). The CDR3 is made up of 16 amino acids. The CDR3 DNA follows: TGTGCCAGCAGCCAGGGGGCCTTCCTCTCTGGAAACACCATATATTTT. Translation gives CASSQGAFLSGNTIYF.

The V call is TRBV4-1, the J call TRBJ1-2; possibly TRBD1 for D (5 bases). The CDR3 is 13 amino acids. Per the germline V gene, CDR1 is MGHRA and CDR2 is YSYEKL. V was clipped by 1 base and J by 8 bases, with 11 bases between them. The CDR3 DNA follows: TGCGCCAGCAGCCAAGCCAGGGTGGGAGGCTACACCTTC. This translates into CASSQARVGGYTF.

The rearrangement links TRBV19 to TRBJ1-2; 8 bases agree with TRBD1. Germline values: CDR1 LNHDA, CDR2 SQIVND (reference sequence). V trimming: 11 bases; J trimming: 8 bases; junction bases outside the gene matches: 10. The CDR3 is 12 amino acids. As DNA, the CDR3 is TGTGCCTCTCGGACAGGGATGTTAGGCTACACCTTC. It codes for CASRTGMLGYTF.

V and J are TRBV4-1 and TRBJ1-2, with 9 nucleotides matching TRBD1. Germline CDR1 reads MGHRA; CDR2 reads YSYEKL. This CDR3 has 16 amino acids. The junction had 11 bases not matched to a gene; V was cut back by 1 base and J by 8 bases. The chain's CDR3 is CASSQVAGDRVGGYTF. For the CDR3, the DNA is TGCGCCAGCAGCCAAGTTGCGGGGGACAGGGTGGGAGGCTACACCTTC.

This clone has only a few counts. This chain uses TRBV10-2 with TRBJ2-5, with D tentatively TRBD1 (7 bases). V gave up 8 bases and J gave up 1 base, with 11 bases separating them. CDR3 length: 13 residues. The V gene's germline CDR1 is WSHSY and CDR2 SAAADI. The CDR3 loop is CASGGTVQETQYF. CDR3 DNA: TGCGCCAGCGGCGGGACAGTCCAAGAGACCCAGTACTTC.

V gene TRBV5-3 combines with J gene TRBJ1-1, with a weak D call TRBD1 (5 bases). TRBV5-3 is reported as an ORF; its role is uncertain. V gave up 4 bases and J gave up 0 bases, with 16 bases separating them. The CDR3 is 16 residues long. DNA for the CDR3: TGTGCCAGAAGCCATGGGACTGAAGACATGAACACTGAAGCTTTCTTT. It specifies CARSHGTEDMNTEAFF.

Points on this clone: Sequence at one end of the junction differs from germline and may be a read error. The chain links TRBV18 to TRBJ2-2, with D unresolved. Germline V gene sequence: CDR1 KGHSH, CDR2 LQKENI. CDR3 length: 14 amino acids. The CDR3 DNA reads TGTACCAGCTCACCAGCGACGAACACCGGGGAGCTGTTTTTT. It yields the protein CTSSPATNTGELFF.

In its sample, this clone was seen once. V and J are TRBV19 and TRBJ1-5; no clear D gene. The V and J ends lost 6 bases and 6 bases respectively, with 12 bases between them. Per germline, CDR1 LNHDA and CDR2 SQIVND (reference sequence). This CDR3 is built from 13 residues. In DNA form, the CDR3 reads TGTGCCAGTAGCTCCCAGGCCTTTCAGCCCCAGCATTTT. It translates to CASSSQAFQPQHF.